This TCR beta chain emerged from a study of human CD8 memory T cell subsets. Germline V gene sequence: CDR1 SGHTA, CDR2 FQGTGA. The CDR3 has 14 residues. The study's findings and limits: Stem-like memory T cell repertoires seemed more diverse than precursor exhausted ones by Chao1 estimates. Minimally overlapping with each other were the repertoires of precursor exhausted and stem-like memory T cells. For stem-like memory and precursor exhausted T cells, diversity was similarly high, which was not true of effector memory cells.

Libraries of TCR beta chains were produced by 5' RACE (UMI-labeled). Each CDR3 protein gets one entry in TCRdb, which reprocessed the 5' RACE reads and gives no DNA. The sample holds a few thousand distinct CDR3 sequences. Points on this clonotype: Its cognate antigen is unknown.

It was negative magnetic separation that enriched the total CD8+ T cells. The source is a human donor in good health. The chain employs TRBV7-3 and TRBJ2-2; TCRdb reports TRBD1, a call that lacks DNA to check it against. Material for sequencing was CD8+ effector memory T cells (TEM) sorted from PBMCs. Subset specified: effector memory CD8 T cells, CCR7- CD45RO+ CD95+. The CDR3 loop reads CASKPGANTGELFF.